This entry lists 23 T cell receptor beta chains sequenced from one sample in a study of molecular identifiers for immune sequencing clone quantification. TCRdb re-called the PCR reads with MiXCR, one entry per CDR3 protein. The sample lists 460,000 or so distinct CDR3 sequences, about a fifth occurring once. The sequenced material came from naive CD8+ T cells from blood, with Jurkat cell RNA spiked in. Subset in this sample: FACS-sorted CD8+CD4-CCR7+CD45RA+ naive T cells. The receptors were gathered from a human donor in good health. Some libraries in this study had Jurkat cell RNA spiked in.

This clonotype was detected ten times or more. The V and J genes are TRBV27 and TRBJ1-5; tentative D call: TRBD1 (5 bases). V shed 6 bases and J shed 1 base, with 13 bases lying between them. The germline CDR1 and CDR2 sequences are MNHEY and SMNVEV (reference sequence). The CDR3 is made up of 15 amino acids. As DNA, the CDR3 is TGTGCCAGCAGAGGGGTTGGGGGGAGCAATCAGCCCCAGCATTTT. Translating gives CASRGVGGSNQPQHF.

This clonotype was detected only a few times. The rearrangement uses TRBV7-2 and TRBJ1-1; tentatively, D is TRBD1 (5 bases). V was pared by 2 bases and J by 8 bases, with 18 bases between. There are 15 residues in the CDR3. CDR1 SGHTA and CDR2 FQGNSA come from the germline V gene. The CDR3 DNA reads TGTGCCAGCAGCTTACTAGCAGGGACTTCTTCAGAAGCTTTCTTT. This encodes CASSLLAGTSSEAFF.

Ten or more counts support this clonotype. The V and J genes are TRBV4-1 and TRBJ1-1; tentative D call: TRBD1 (5 bases). CDR1 MGHRA and CDR2 YSYEKL come from the germline V gene. The length of the CDR3 is 14 residues. Between the trimmed V and J ends, which lost 4 bases and 4 bases, there was a span of 13 bases. The CDR3 nucleotides are TGCGCCAGCAGCCCGGGCGGGGGTGGCACTGAAGCTTTCTTT. Its translation is CASSPGGGGTEAFF.

In the case of this clonotype: This may be a read error, as it is one base from a much larger clone. In this CDR3 the conserved last residue, phenylalanine or tryptophan, is missing, so a read error is likely. The chain couples TRBV4-1 to TRBJ1-5; no firm D call. The germline V gene has CDR1 MGHRA and CDR2 YSYEKL. This CDR3 is 14 amino acids long. V lost 0 bases, J lost 5 bases, and 8 bases lay in between. CDR3 bases: TGCGCCAGCAGCCAAGATGTAAGGGATCAGCCCCAGCATCTT. Protein: CASSQDVRDQPQHL.

This clonotype was seen just once. Without the conserved terminal phenylalanine or tryptophan, this CDR3 likely stems from a read error. CDR3 DNA: TGTGCCGGCAGCTTAAACAGCCTTAGCACAGATACGCAGTATTCT. It codes for CAGSLNSLSTDTQYS. V is TRBV7-9 and J is TRBJ2-3; no definite D call. The length of the CDR3 is 15 residues. CDR1 and CDR2 (germline): SEHNR, FQNEAQ (reference sequence).

On this clonotype itself: A much larger clone differs by one base, so this may be a read error. The chain uses TRBV4-1 and TRBJ1-2; D may be TRBD1 (6 bases). The CDR3 runs to 16 residues. CDR1 is MGHRA, CDR2 YSYEKL, per germline. The CDR3 sequence is CASSQGTGSYVYGCTF. Here the CDR3 DNA reads TGCGCCAGCAGCCAAGGTACAGGGAGTTATGTTTATGGCTGCACCTTC.

As regards this clonotype: This may come from a read error, since a much larger clone is one base off. As DNA, the CDR3 is TGTGCCAGTAGTATAGGCGTAAGGTCCGCCGGGGAGCTGTTTTTT. It is translated as CASSIGVRSAGELFF. The rearrangement uses TRBV19 and TRBJ2-2, with no clear D. The length of the CDR3 is 15 residues. V lost 1 base and J lost 6, with 12 bases in between. Germline values: CDR1 LNHDA, CDR2 SQIVND (reference sequence).

The table lists this clonotype with a few counts. The CDR3 region is CASGSGGVNQPQHF. In nucleotides, the CDR3 is TGTGCCAGCGGCTCAGGGGGAGTCAATCAGCCCCAGCATTTT. The rearrangement uses TRBV27 and TRBJ1-5, with TRBD1 matching 7 bases. V lost 8 bases to trimming and J lost 3 bases; unmatched junction nucleotides: 7. The V gene's germline CDR1 is MNHEY and CDR2 SMNVEV (reference sequence). CDR3 size: 14 residues.

The CDR3 loop is CASSQGLAEFSYNEQFF. The CDR3 bases are TGCGCCAGCAGCCAAGGGCTAGCGGAGTTCTCCTACAATGAGCAGTTCTTC. The rearrangement links TRBV4-3 to TRBJ2-1; TRBD2 agrees at 7 bases. The length of the CDR3 is 17 residues. CDR1 is LGHNA and CDR2 is YSLEER in the germline V gene. Unmatched junction bases numbered 6, after V lost 1 base and J lost 0 bases.

This chain links TRBV3-1 with TRBJ2-7; the D gene is possibly TRBD1 (5 bases). This CDR3 region has 13 residues. Germline assignment: CDR1 LGHDT and CDR2 YNNKEL (reference sequence). V lost 1 base and J 7 bases, leaving 11 bases between the germline ends. The CDR3: CASSQVRAGEQYF. In DNA form, the CDR3 reads TGTGCCAGCAGCCAAGTCAGGGCTGGGGAGCAGTACTTC.

This clonotype has only a few counts. The chain links TRBV20-1 to TRBJ1-2, with 7 bases matching TRBD1. The V segment lost 4 bases and the J segment 5 bases; nucleotides outside the gene matches: 7. Germline-derived CDR1 and CDR2 are DFQATT and SNEGSKA (reference sequence). The CDR3 contains 13 residues. The CDR3 bases are TGCAGTGCTACTGGGACAGCTGATTATGGCTACACCTTC. Protein sequence: CSATGTADYGYTF.

With respect to this clonotype: This may come from a read error, since a much larger clone is one base off. The rearrangement joins TRBV7-9 to TRBJ2-3; no clear D. Germline-derived CDR1 and CDR2 are SEHNR and FQNEAQ (reference sequence). The length of the CDR3 is 15 residues. The CDR3 loop is CASCLVGPRTDTQYF. In DNA form, the CDR3 reads TGTGCCAGCTGCTTAGTTGGGCCACGCACAGATACGCAGTATTTT.

This clonotype was detected a few times. The chain recombines TRBV14 with TRBJ2-7; 12 bases map to TRBD2. Germline V lookup: CDR1 SGHDN, CDR2 FVKESK. Trimming cost V 1 base and J 4 bases; bases outside gene matches: 2. The CDR3 is 15 residues long. This CDR3 is CASSQATSGGYEQYF. The CDR3 bases are TGTGCCAGCAGCCAAGCCACTAGCGGGGGGTACGAGCAGTACTTC. The full variable domain, in which reference TRBV14 and TRBJ2-7 provide the parts outside the CDR3, is EAGVTQFPSHSVIEKGQTVTLRCDPISGHDNLYWYRRVMGKEIKFLLHFVKESKQDESGMPNNRFLAERTGGTYSTLKVQPAELEDSGVYFCASSQATSGGYEQYFGPGTRLTVT.

About this clonotype: No conserved phenylalanine or tryptophan is present at the end of the CDR3, so a read error is the likely explanation. This rearrangement joins TRBV4-1 to TRBJ1-4; a possible D gene is TRBD1 (6 bases). Trimming took off 0 bases at V and 5 bases at J, with 13 bases between the two ends. The germline gives CDR1 MGHRA, CDR2 YSYEKL. The CDR3 loop spans 16 amino acids. CDR3 protein: CASSQERQAVNEKLFS. The DNA for the CDR3 is TGCGCCAGCAGCCAAGAGCGACAGGCAGTAAATGAAAAACTGTTTTCT.

This clonotype was detected a few times. The genes are TRBV7-9 and TRBJ2-7, with D maybe TRBD1 (7 bases). This CDR3 region has 13 residues. V lost 6 bases and J 5 bases, leaving 14 bases between the germline ends. Germline CDR1 and CDR2: SEHNR and FQNEAQ (reference sequence). The CDR3 region has the DNA TGTGCCAGCAGGCAGGGGGGCGGGGACGAGCAGTACTTC. Protein: CASRQGGGDEQYF. Drawing the rest from reference TRBV7-9 and TRBJ2-7, the complete variable domain is DTGVSQNPRHKITKRGQNVTFRCDPISEHNRLYWYRQTLGQGPEFLTYFQNEAQLEKSRLLSDRFSAERPKGSFSTLEIQRTEQGDSAMYLCASRQGGGDEQYFGPGTRLTVT.

Turning to this clonotype: Sequence at one end of the junction differs from germline and may be a read error. The chain carries TRBV6-2 or TRBV6-3 and TRBJ2-5; no clear D. The CDR3 covers 18 residues. Germline V gene sequence: CDR1 MNHEY, CDR2 SVGEGT. The CDR3 nucleotides are TGTGCCGGCAGTTACGGCGGCCGGATTCAGTTGGCGGAAGAGACCCAGTACTTC. It specifies CAGSYGGRIQLAEETQYF.

The gene calls are TRBV6-5 and TRBJ2-3; D not resolved. The germline V and J ends were trimmed by 5 bases and 9 bases, with 18 bases remaining between them. Germline CDR1 MNHEY, CDR2 SVGAGI. This CDR3 contains 14 residues. CDR3 residues: CASSRLQFEDTQYF. In DNA form, the CDR3 reads TGTGCCAGCAGTAGATTGCAATTTGAGGACACGCAGTATTTT.

The gene calls are TRBV6-2 or TRBV6-3 and TRBJ1-1; D remains unclear. Germline CDR1 reads MNHEY; CDR2 reads SVGEGT. V lost 7 bases, J lost 1 base, and 13 bases lay in between. The CDR3 extends over 14 amino acids. For the CDR3, the DNA is TGTGCCAGCAAACAAAGGAGGACGAACACTGAAGCTTTCTTT. Translated, it gives CASKQRRTNTEAFF.

This clonotype was counted once. A much larger clone is a single base away; this may be a read error. This rearrangement joins TRBV20-1 to TRBJ2-3, with 9 bases aligning to TRBD2. The CDR3 is made up of 13 amino acids. Per the germline V gene, CDR1 is DFQATT and CDR2 is SNEGSKA (reference sequence). For the CDR3, the DNA is TGCAGTGCTAGTGGACTAGCGACAGGTACGCAGTATTTT. This gives the protein CSASGLATGTQYF.

This clonotype turned up a few times. The genes are TRBV28 and TRBJ2-7; a possible D gene is TRBD1 (6 bases). The CDR3 sequence is 16 residues long. V lost 1 base and J lost 6, with 19 bases in between. The germline V gene encodes CDR1 MDHEN and CDR2 SYDVKM. The CDR3 protein is CASSLLETGDLGEQYF. In DNA, the CDR3 is TGTGCCAGCAGTTTATTAGAGACAGGTGATCTCGGCGAGCAGTACTTC.

This clonotype appeared once. This could be a read error, since a much larger clone is one nucleotide away. This chain joins TRBV7-6 and TRBJ2-3, with D unresolved. V lost 8 bases to trimming and J lost 3 bases, with 12 bases between them. The CDR3 is made up of 13 amino acids. Germline V gene sequence: CDR1 SGHVS, CDR2 FNYEAQ. The CDR3 nucleotides are TGTGCCAGCGGCCCGAGAAAAACAGATACGCAGTATTTT. Protein product: CASGPRKTDTQYF.

This clonotype was seen ten or more times. The gene calls are TRBV7-9 and TRBJ2-2; D possibly corresponds to TRBD1 (6 bases). This CDR3 has 16 amino acids. Germline-derived CDR1 and CDR2 are SEHNR and FQNEAQ (reference sequence). The V end lost 3 bases, the J end lost 0 bases, and 11 bases lay between the germline ends. The CDR3 DNA is TGTGCCAGCAGCTTCTCCGGGACAACGAACACCGGGGAGCTGTTTTTT. This sequence encodes CASSFSGTTNTGELFF.

Comments on this clonotype: At one boundary the junction diverges from the germline segment, which might be a read error. The chain has TRBV5-6 and TRBJ2-1; 8 positions match TRBD1. The CDR3 consists of 15 residues. Germline CDR1 SGHDT, CDR2 YYEEEE. The CDR3 DNA follows: TGTGCCTGCAGCTCCCTAGGACAGGGCCTCAATGAGCAGTTCTTC. This translates into CACSSLGQGLNEQFF. Combining the CDR3 with reference TRBV5-6 and TRBJ2-1 gives the whole variable domain DAGVTQSPTHLIKTRGQQVTLRCSPKSGHDTVSWYQQALGQGPQFIFQYYEEEERQRGNFPDRFSGHQFPNYSSELNVNALLLGDSALYLCACSSLGQGLNEQFFGPGTRLTVL.